This T cell receptor (beta chain) was captured by sequencing in a study of CD8+ T cells in alopecia areata. Study in general: Treated patients swallowed 5 to 10 mg of oral tofacitinib twice daily.

General study findings and limits: Tofacitinib significantly decreased scalp clonality and expanded CD8+ clones among top 100.

About this clone itself: Its specificity is unknown.

V gave up 1 base and J gave up 4 bases; unmatched junction bases: 14. This CDR3 has 17 residues. CDR1 SGHRS and CDR2 YFSETQ come from the germline V gene. Sequencing templates came from extracted RNA that was reverse transcribed into cDNA. The table came from immunoSEQ multiplex PCR; TCRdb's copy has only in-frame clones and leaves some out. The table has about 190,000 clones, more than 55% seen once. Treatment noted: oral pan-JAK inhibitor, 5-10 mg twice daily. The chain employs TRBV5-1 and TRBJ2-7, with 7 bases matching TRBD2. This material consisted of CD4+ T cells sorted from blood, taken at week 4, from a patient treated with tofacitinib. This sequence was found in a human donor with alopecia areata. The CDR3: CASSLMGTGRTLYEQYF. The CDR3 region has the DNA TGCGCCAGCAGCTTGATGGGGACCGGGAGGACCCTTTACGAGCAGTACTTC.